This TCR beta chain was sequenced for a study of identical twins. TCRdb reanalysed the 5' RACE reads using MiXCR and keeps one entry per CDR3 protein. This table holds about 1.7 million distinct CDR3 sequences, roughly a third found once. This clonotype was counted only a few times. Its specificity is unknown. J lost 4 bases, V lost 6 bases, and 9 bases had no gene match. Germline V CDR1 and CDR2: MNHNY, SVGAGI (reference sequence). The CDR3 loop spans 15 amino acids. Study conclusions and caveats: Out-of-frame alpha sequences shared by twins showed excess low generation probability. Cord blood beta clonotypes present at high abundance carried fewer insertions; no such pattern appeared in memory repertoires.

Healthy Caucasians made up all donors. J is TRBJ1-2 and V is TRBV6-6, with 9 bases that match TRBD1. The material sequenced was cord blood. The sequence derives from a newborn girl in good health. CDR3 sequence: CASRQPMGQGYGYTF. CDR3 DNA: TGTGCCAGCAGGCAACCTATGGGACAGGGCTATGGCTACACCTTC.